The 22 T cell receptor beta chains in this list originate from one sample, sequenced in a study of blood T cell repertoires in COVID-19. Profiling relied on immunoSEQ multiplex PCR, and the TCRdb table lists in-frame clones only, not all of them. The sample has approximately 220,000 clones; approximately 87% are singletons. The sample comprised peripheral blood. These receptors all come from a woman aged 45-59 years with acute or convalescent COVID-19.

The chain carries TRBV4-3 and TRBJ1-4; D is possibly TRBD1 (6 bases). The CDR3 covers 15 residues. V shed 0 bases and J shed 4 bases, with 9 bases lying between them. Per germline, CDR1 LGHNA and CDR2 YSLEER. The CDR3 loop is CASSQEGQLNEKLFF. The DNA for the CDR3 is TGCGCCAGCAGCCAAGAAGGACAGCTTAATGAAAAACTGTTTTTT.

V usage is TRBV10-3 and J usage is TRBJ2-1; 7 bases align to TRBD2. CDR1 and CDR2 (germline): ENHRY, SYGVKD. The V segment lost 4 bases and the J segment 3 bases; nucleotides outside the gene matches: 6. The CDR3 consists of 15 residues. Here the CDR3 reads CAISGAGDFYNEQFF. As DNA, the CDR3 is TGTGCCATCAGTGGTGCGGGGGACTTCTACAATGAGCAGTTCTTC.

J is TRBJ2-7 and V is TRBV7-2; D might be TRBD1 (7 bases). CDR1 and CDR2 (germline): SGHTA, FQGNSA. The V end lost 4 bases, the J end lost 7 bases, and 20 bases lay between the germline ends. The CDR3 runs 15 residues. The CDR3 DNA follows: TGTGCCAGCAGCTGGGATTCAGGGGGGAGGTGGGAGCAGTACTTC. Amino acids: CASSWDSGGRWEQYF.

The chain links TRBV7-8 to TRBJ1-4; unclear D gene. This CDR3 spans 13 amino acids. V was cut by 4 bases and J by 7 bases, with 10 bases left in between. From germline, CDR1 is SGHVS and CDR2 FQNEAQ. Here the CDR3 DNA reads TGTGCCAGCAGCTCGTCGGGGAGTGAAAAACTGTTTTTT. This codes for CASSSSGSEKLFF. The whole variable domain, filled in from reference TRBV7-8 and TRBJ1-4, reads GAGVSQSPRYKVAKRGQDVALRCDPISGHVSLFWYQQALGQGPEFLTYFQNEAQLDKSGLPSDRFFAERPEGSVSTLKIQRTQQEDSAVYLCASSSSGSEKLFFGSGTQLSVL.

The rearrangement joins TRBV6-5 to TRBJ2-7, with 15 bases that match TRBD2. This CDR3 spans 15 amino acids. Per germline, CDR1 MNHEY and CDR2 SVGAGI. The V segment lost 6 bases and the J segment 4 bases; nucleotides outside the gene matches: 4. CDR3 sequence: CASRGTSGRSYEQYF. The CDR3 DNA follows: TGTGCCAGCAGAGGGACTAGCGGGAGGAGTTACGAGCAGTACTTC.

The rearrangement links TRBV6-4 to TRBJ2-6; 8 nucleotides agree with TRBD2. Trimming removed 0 bases from V and 0 bases from J; junction bases left unmatched: 7. CDR3 length equals 19 residues. Germline assignment: CDR1 MRHNA and CDR2 SNTAGT. The CDR3 DNA reads as TGTGCCAGCAGTGACTCGAACGTCGGGGGGGGCTCTGGGGCCAACGTCCTGACTTTC. Its translation: CASSDSNVGGGSGANVLTF.

The genes are TRBV28 and TRBJ2-5, with D tentatively TRBD1 (6 bases). Germline assignment: CDR1 MDHEN and CDR2 SYDVKM. The length of the CDR3 is 15 residues. V gave up 4 bases and J gave up 7 bases, with 19 bases separating them. The DNA of the CDR3 is TGTGCCAGCAGTTCCCCTACTAGGACAGTCAGGACCCAGTACTTC. Translated: CASSSPTRTVRTQYF. Variable domain in full (rest from reference TRBV28 and TRBJ2-5): DVKVTQSSRYLVKRTGEKVFLECVQDMDHENMFWYRQDPGLGLRLIYFSYDVKMKEKGDIPEGYSVSREKKERFSLILESASTNQTSMYLCASSSPTRTVRTQYFGPGTRLLVL.

The CDR3 sequence: CASSSLAVSYNEQFF. As DNA, the CDR3 is TGTGCCAGCAGTTCACTAGCCGTCTCCTACAATGAGCAGTTCTTC. This chain uses TRBV6-5 with TRBJ2-1; D perhaps matches TRBD2 (6 bases). Trimming shortened V by 4 bases and J by 0 bases, and 10 bases separated the two germline ends. CDR1 MNHEY and CDR2 SVGAGI come from the germline V gene. The CDR3 totals 15 residues.

As regards this clone: One end of the junction is discordant with germline, which a read error may explain. The chain joins TRBV3-1 (or the pseudogene TRBV3-2) to TRBJ2-1; 8 nucleotides agree with TRBD2. The CDR3 spans 14 residues. Germline-derived CDR1 and CDR2 are LGHDT and YNNKEL (reference sequence). CDR3 sequence reads: CASSQAGVVNEQFF. Written as DNA, the CDR3 is TGTGCCAGCAGTCAAGCGGGAGTCGTCAATGAGCAGTTCTTC.

The chain couples TRBV10-3 to TRBJ1-1; D gene unclear. This CDR3 region has 14 residues. Trimming left V 3 bases short and J 1 base short, with 9 bases between. CDR1 is ENHRY, CDR2 SYGVKD, per germline. CDR3 sequence reads: CAISDRRANTEAFF. CDR3 coding DNA: TGTGCCATCAGTGACCGGAGAGCGAACACTGAAGCTTTCTTT.

This chain links TRBV30 with TRBJ2-3; the D gene is possibly TRBD1 (5 bases). This CDR3 has 13 residues. Germline-derived CDR1 and CDR2 are GTSNPN and SVGIG (reference sequence). V shed 0 bases and J shed 4 bases, with 8 bases lying between them. Written as DNA, the CDR3 is TGTGCCTGGAGTGTCAAGGGGTCAGATACGCAGTATTTT. Translating it yields CAWSVKGSDTQYF.

The V call is TRBV6-5, the J call TRBJ1-6, with TRBD1 matching over 9 bases. Germline CDR1 and CDR2: MNHEY and SVGAGI. The J segment lost 2 bases and the V segment lost 6 bases, leaving 2 bases of the junction unmatched. CDR3 length: 15 residues. This chain's CDR3 is CASRQGAAYNSPLHF. The CDR3 DNA follows: TGTGCCAGCAGACAGGGGGCGGCCTATAATTCACCCCTCCACTTT.

This chain links TRBV5-5 with TRBJ2-5; TRBD2 matches 7 bases. The CDR3 extends over 14 amino acids. Germline trimming cut 1 base from V and 3 bases from J; bases unmatched to any gene: 3. Germline CDR1 SGHKS, CDR2 YYEKEE (reference sequence). The CDR3 region has the DNA TGTGCCAGCAGCTTGTTCCTAGCGGAAGAGACCCAGTACTTC. Amino acid sequence: CASSLFLAEETQYF.

In its sample, this clone was seen once. The chain joins TRBV5-1 to TRBJ1-1, with D perhaps matching TRBD1 (5 bases). Germline values: CDR1 SGHRS, CDR2 YFSETQ. The length of the CDR3 is 17 residues. The germline V and J ends were trimmed by 0 bases and 5 bases, with 20 bases remaining between them. The CDR3 nucleotides read TGCGCCAGCAGCTTGGTTCGGGGGATAGGGGTGATAACTGAAGCTTTCTTT. It yields the protein CASSLVRGIGVITEAFF.

This chain links TRBV6-1 with TRBJ2-3, with 9 bases fitting TRBD2. V lost 3 bases to trimming and J lost 6 bases; unmatched junction nucleotides: 4. This CDR3 region has 14 residues. CDR1 and CDR2 from the germline V gene are MNHNS and SASEGT. CDR3 loop: CASSEASGDDTQYF. The CDR3 DNA reads as TGTGCCAGCAGTGAGGCTAGCGGGGATGATACGCAGTATTTT.

V gene TRBV6-5 combines with J gene TRBJ2-2, with no clear D. Germline V gives CDR1 MNHEY, CDR2 SVGAGI. Trimming stripped 3 bases from V and 6 bases from J, with 17 bases between. The CDR3 runs to 16 residues. CDR3 loop: CASSYFDPGYSGELFF. CDR3 DNA: TGTGCCAGCAGTTATTTCGACCCGGGTTATTCCGGGGAGCTGTTTTTT.

The chain combines TRBV15 with TRBJ1-3, with D maybe TRBD1 (6 bases). The CDR3 runs to 14 residues. Germline V lookup: CDR1 LNHNV, CDR2 YYDKDF (reference sequence). Trimming stripped 4 bases from V and 8 bases from J, with 15 bases between. The CDR3 loop is CATSMSGAWDTIYF. CDR3 bases: TGTGCCACCAGCATGTCAGGGGCATGGGACACCATATATTTT.

The chain is built from TRBV6-2 or TRBV6-3 and TRBJ2-4; possibly TRBD1 for D (5 bases). V was cut by 4 bases and J by 5 bases, with 21 bases left in between. CDR3 length equals 17 residues. Germline V gives CDR1 MNHEY, CDR2 SVGEGT. The CDR3 reads CASSSPRQRRSENIQYF. The CDR3 nucleotides are TGTGCCAGCAGTTCCCCTCGACAGCGCCGGAGCGAAAACATTCAGTACTTC.

The chain recombines TRBV18 with TRBJ2-7; 7 positions agree with TRBD1. J gave up 6 bases and V 2 bases, and 10 bases lay outside the gene matches. The CDR3 consists of 15 residues. Per germline, CDR1 KGHSH and CDR2 LQKENI. CDR3: CASSPLQGTGGEQYF. For the CDR3, the DNA is TGTGCCAGCTCACCATTACAGGGGACCGGCGGCGAGCAGTACTTC.

The chain joins TRBV7-9 to TRBJ2-3, with 10 bases aligning to TRBD2. V was pared by 1 base and J by 2 bases, with 6 bases of the junction left unmatched. The CDR3 runs 17 residues. Germline CDR1 SEHNR, CDR2 FQNEAQ (reference sequence). CDR3 loop: CASSLGNSGGTTDTQYF. The DNA for the CDR3 is TGTGCCAGCAGCTTAGGGAATAGCGGGGGGACCACAGATACGCAGTATTTT.

The genes are TRBV19 and TRBJ1-5; a weak D match, TRBD1 (5 bases). With 7 bases removed from V and 2 bases from J, the gap between germline ends came to 12 bases. The CDR3 covers 14 residues. CDR1 and CDR2 (germline): LNHDA, SQIVND (reference sequence). Written as DNA, the CDR3 is TGTGCCAGTAACTCCAGGGATGGCAATCAGCCCCAGCATTTT. Translation gives CASNSRDGNQPQHF.

The chain recombines TRBV3-1 (or the pseudogene TRBV3-2) with TRBJ2-5; 8 bases line up with TRBD2. Trimming cost V 4 bases and J 4 bases; bases outside gene matches: 11. This CDR3 spans 16 amino acids. The germline gives CDR1 LGHDT, CDR2 YNNKEL (reference sequence). The CDR3 nucleotides are TGTGCCAGCAGCCTGGGGCAGCGGGAGTTACGAGAGACCCAGTACTTC. It encodes CASSLGQRELRETQYF.